What follows are 12 T cell receptor beta chains derived from one specimen sequenced in a study of T cell changes during pregnancy in multiple sclerosis. Repertoires were generated with immunoSEQ multiplex PCR, while TCRdb's copy carries only in-frame clones and drops some. Of 50,000 to 75,000 clones detected, 75% to 95% appear once; the ten largest clones hold roughly 1.4%. The material was peripheral blood, obtained after pregnancy. Source of these receptors: a female donor in good health, enrolled as a control in a pregnancy study.

DNA for the CDR3: TGTGCCAGCAGCCTCTCCGCGCCCGGGATTGATGAGCAGTTCTTC. Translated: CASSLSAPGIDEQFF. The chain links TRBV7-2 to TRBJ2-1; D might be TRBD2 (5 bases). CDR1 and CDR2 (germline): SGHTA, FQGNSA. CDR3 length: 15 amino acids. Trimming left V 5 bases short and J 8 bases short, with 19 bases between.

The V gene is TRBV6-4, the J gene TRBJ2-2, with TRBD1 identical over 8 bases. The CDR3 has 16 amino acids. Germline trimming cut 3 bases from V and 4 bases from J; bases unmatched to any gene: 7. Germline assignment: CDR1 MRHNA and CDR2 SNTAGT. The CDR3 region is CASSESSTGATGELFF. CDR3 DNA sequence: TGTGCCAGCAGTGAATCCTCGACAGGGGCCACCGGGGAGCTGTTTTTT.

This clone was detected only once. This sequence joins TRBV9 and TRBJ2-1; D not resolved. V was trimmed by 3 bases and J by 8 bases, leaving 12 bases between them. Per germline, CDR1 SGDLS and CDR2 YYNGEE. The CDR3 is made up of 13 amino acids. CDR3 residues: CASSAESRDEQFF. The CDR3 nucleotides are TGTGCCAGCAGCGCAGAATCCCGGGATGAGCAGTTCTTC.

The chain joins TRBV7-9 to TRBJ1-2, with TRBD1 as a possible D gene (6 bases). The CDR3 consists of 15 residues. Germline CDR1 SEHNR, CDR2 FQNEAQ (reference sequence). V was trimmed by 1 base and J by 4 bases, leaving 13 bases between them. Here the CDR3 reads CASSLELGGFYGYTF. The CDR3 coding sequence is TGTGCCAGCAGCTTAGAACTAGGGGGATTCTATGGCTACACCTTC.

V gene TRBV7-8 combines with J gene TRBJ2-7; 8 bases map to TRBD1. CDR1 SGHVS and CDR2 FQNEAQ come from the germline V gene. V dropped 5 bases and J dropped 5; count of bases not matched to a gene: 8. The CDR3 has 14 amino acids. DNA of the CDR3: TGTGCCAGCAGCACAAGGACAGGGCTCCACGAGCAGTACTTC. Protein: CASSTRTGLHEQYF.

In this sample, this clone turned up a few times. The V call is TRBV30, the J call TRBJ1-2, with 9 bases identical to TRBD1. Germline assignment: CDR1 GTSNPN and CDR2 SVGIG (reference sequence). CDR3 length: 14 residues. Trimming removed 2 bases from V and 6 bases from J; junction bases left unmatched: 7. The CDR3 coding sequence is TGTGCCTGGAGTTCCGGGACAGGGATGAATGGCTACACCTTC. Protein product: CAWSSGTGMNGYTF.

This clone came up once. The rearrangement uses TRBV2 and TRBJ2-7; D might be TRBD2 (6 bases). CDR1 and CDR2 from the germline V gene are SNHLY and FYNNEI. The CDR3 sequence is 14 residues long. V was cut by 8 bases and J by 0 bases, with 14 bases left in between. The CDR3 spells CASREGRGSYEQYF. CDR3 nucleotides: TGTGCCAGCCGAGAGGGGCGGGGCTCCTACGAGCAGTACTTC.

The chain uses TRBV30 and TRBJ1-2, with 9 bases that match TRBD1. Germline V gives CDR1 GTSNPN, CDR2 SVGIG (reference sequence). CDR3 size: 15 residues. V shed 5 bases, J shed 5 bases, and the junction held 12 bases outside the gene matches. CDR3 residues: CAWLHRDRAPYGYTF. Written as DNA, the CDR3 is TGTGCCTGGCTCCACCGGGACAGGGCCCCATATGGCTACACCTTC.

The V and J genes are TRBV5-6 and TRBJ2-7; weak D call: TRBD2 (6 bases). Germline V gene sequence: CDR1 SGHDT, CDR2 YYEEEE. The V gene lost 3 bases and the J gene lost 2 bases, with 18 bases spanning the gap. CDR3 size: 16 residues. In nucleotides, the CDR3 is TGTGCCAGCAGCTCCCTTTGGAGGGATGACGCCTACGAGCAGTACTTC. This encodes CASSSLWRDDAYEQYF.

This clone was detected a few times. The rearrangement joins TRBV30 to TRBJ2-1, with TRBD2 identical over 7 bases. Germline values: CDR1 GTSNPN, CDR2 SVGIG (reference sequence). The CDR3 consists of 12 residues. The junction had 8 bases not matched to a gene; V was cut back by 5 bases and J by 10 bases. CDR3: CAWRRGSWEQFF. CDR3 DNA: TGTGCCTGGCGGCGGGGGAGTTGGGAGCAGTTCTTC.

V is TRBV7-9 and J is TRBJ2-3; a weak D match, TRBD1 (5 bases). This CDR3 has 14 amino acids. Trimming shortened V by 4 bases and J by 2 bases, and 10 bases separated the two germline ends. In germline, CDR1 is SEHNR, CDR2 FQNEAQ (reference sequence). The CDR3 loop reads CASSYRQTTDTQYF. The DNA of the CDR3 is TGTGCCAGCAGCTACCGACAGACCACAGATACGCAGTATTTT.

The V call is TRBV30, the J call TRBJ1-5; 8 bases fit TRBD1. V lost 3 bases and J lost 6; bases outside the gene matches: 7. CDR3 size: 14 residues. Germline CDR1 is GTSNPN and CDR2 is SVGIG (reference sequence). The CDR3 coding sequence is TGTGCCTGGAGCGAAGGACAGGGAACTCAGCCCCAGCATTTT. Translated: CAWSEGQGTQPQHF.